The 3 T cell receptor beta chains below all came from one sample that was sequenced in a study of human T cells and chemical hapten exposure. TCRdb reprocessed the RACE reads with MiXCR, giving one entry per CDR3 protein. This sample has some 400,000 distinct CDR3 sequences, with about 4.8% found just once. Time point: patch test 1, 2 weeks after DPC sensitization. Noted treatment: therapeutic diphenylcyclopropenone sensitization with weekly scalp DPC. The sequenced sample was whole blood, obtained in connection with sensitization to the hapten diphenylcyclopropenone (DPC). The receptors were gathered from a woman in her forties or fifties with alopecia areata. Some clones in this sample may be carry-over from other donors' samples.

There are many counts of this clonotype. V is TRBV15 and J is TRBJ1-6, with D unclear. Trimming left V 0 bases short and J 2 bases short, with 11 bases between. The CDR3 extends over 17 amino acids. Germline-derived CDR1 and CDR2 are LNHNV and YYDKDF (reference sequence). Here the CDR3 reads CATSRDRTSAYNSPLHF. The CDR3 coding sequence is TGTGCCACCAGCAGAGATCGGACGAGCGCCTATAATTCACCCCTCCACTTT.

J is TRBJ2-3 and V is TRBV24-1; 11 positions agree with TRBD2. Germline assignment: CDR1 KGHDR and CDR2 SFDVKD. After removal of 5 bases from V and 8 bases from J, the junction contained 14 bases not matched to a gene. The length of the CDR3 is 17 residues. The CDR3 spells CATSATSGRRAGVTQYF. The CDR3, as DNA: TGTGCCACCAGTGCAACTAGCGGGAGACGGGCTGGAGTTACGCAGTATTTT.

The V call is TRBV6-6, the J call TRBJ2-1, with TRBD1 as a possible D gene (6 bases). The CDR3 contains 14 residues. Per the germline V gene, CDR1 is MNHNY and CDR2 is SVGAGI (reference sequence). Trimming left V 5 bases short and J 6 bases short, with 14 bases between. This chain's CDR3 is CASSQGQGANEQFF. The CDR3 DNA reads as TGTGCCAGCAGTCAGGGACAAGGTGCCAATGAGCAGTTCTTC.